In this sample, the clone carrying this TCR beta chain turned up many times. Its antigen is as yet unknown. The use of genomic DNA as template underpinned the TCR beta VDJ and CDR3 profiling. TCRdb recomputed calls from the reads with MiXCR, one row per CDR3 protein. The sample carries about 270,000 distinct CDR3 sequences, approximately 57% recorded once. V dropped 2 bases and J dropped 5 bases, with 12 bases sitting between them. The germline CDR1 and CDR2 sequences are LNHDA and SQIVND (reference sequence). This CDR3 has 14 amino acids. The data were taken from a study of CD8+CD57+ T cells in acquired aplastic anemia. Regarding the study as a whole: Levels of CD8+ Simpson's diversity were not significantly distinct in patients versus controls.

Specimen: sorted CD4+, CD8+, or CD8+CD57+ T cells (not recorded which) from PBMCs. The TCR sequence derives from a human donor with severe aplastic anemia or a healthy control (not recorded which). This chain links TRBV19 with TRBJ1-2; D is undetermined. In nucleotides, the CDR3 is TGTGCCAGTAGTATATTCCGTCTGGGGTATGGCTACACCTTC. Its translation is CASSIFRLGYGYTF.